One sample yielded the 4 T cell receptor beta chains listed below, sequenced in a study of T cell responses to AZD1222 COVID-19 vaccine (dated by TCRdb to the early 2020s). The intended sense of this specimen's time point label: baseline before first vaccination. Library preparation used the immunoSEQ multiplex PCR assay. The clones in this table, taken by TCRdb from immuneACCESS, are in-frame only. Not every clone is retained; where verified, under half of the shortfall comes from an unresolved V gene, and the cause of the rest is unknown. Within this sample are about 180,000 clones, with 90% to 95% of them counted one time only. The ten biggest clones cover about 3% of the sample. Source: peripheral blood, taken on day 0 of AZD1222 vaccination. These receptors were taken from an adult in good health.

The genes are TRBV12-3 or TRBV12-4 and TRBJ1-1; D gene unclear. V was trimmed by 1 base and J by 11 bases, leaving 8 bases between them. The CDR3 is made up of 11 amino acids. CDR3 nucleotide sequence: TGTGCCAGCAGTTTAGGGCAATTTGCTTTCTTT. Translation gives CASSLGQFAFF.

The gene calls are TRBV9 and TRBJ1-4; TRBD1 agrees at 7 bases. V was clipped by 4 bases and J by 5 bases; unmatched bases: 11. Looked up from germline, CDR1 is SGDLS and CDR2 is YYNGEE. This CDR3 has 16 amino acids. The CDR3 region is CASSPGEGQLNEKLFF. The CDR3 DNA reads TGTGCCAGCAGCCCGGGGGAGGGACAGTTAAATGAAAAACTGTTTTTT.

The chain joins TRBV5-6 to TRBJ2-7, with TRBD2 as a possible D gene (6 bases). Germline CDR1 and CDR2: SGHDT and YYEEEE. The CDR3 length is 18 residues. Trimming left V 5 bases short and J 3 bases short, with 27 bases between. CDR3 amino acids: CASSFTFDADYLFYEQYF. DNA of the CDR3: TGTGCCAGCAGTTTCACCTTCGATGCGGACTACTTATTCTACGAGCAGTACTTC.

The genes are TRBV11-2 and TRBJ2-1, with D hard to call. The CDR3 is 14 residues long. The germline V and J ends were trimmed by 5 bases and 0 bases, with 8 bases remaining between them. Per the germline V gene, CDR1 is SGHAT and CDR2 is FQNNGV. For the CDR3, the DNA is TGTGCCAGCAGCGGCGGTGTCTCCTACAATGAGCAGTTCTTC. It translates to CASSGGVSYNEQFF.